This T cell receptor (beta chain) emerged from a study of cytomegalovirus exposure and HLA in healthy donors. Study as a whole: Researchers found that just over 80% of a few hundred genotyped donors fell within the Caucasian-associated ancestry cluster.

PCR involved 60 Vbeta and 13 Jbeta primers. The repertoire was sequenced with immunoSEQ multiplex PCR; TCRdb's copy has only in-frame clones and lacks some. Its clone listing holds about 160,000 clones. With regard to this clone: Its matching antigen is unknown.

Study-wide results and caveats: An observed cluster of highly shared sequence variants was recorded as a likely sequencing artifact.

Sequences were obtained from PBMCs. The clonotype was recovered from a woman aged 50 to 60 in good health and CMV-seronegative.

CDR3 coding DNA: TGCGCCAGCAGCGTCCTCGACACCGGGGAGCTGTTTTTT. Translating gives CASSVLDTGELFF. This chain links TRBV5-1 with TRBJ2-2; D is ambiguous. The germline V gene encodes CDR1 SGHRS and CDR2 YFSETQ. V was trimmed by 4 bases and J by 3 bases, leaving 7 bases between them. The CDR3 runs 13 residues.